A selection of T cell receptor beta chains follows, all from one sample in a study of T-cell memory formation after mild COVID-19. Using its own MiXCR run on the 5' RACE reads, TCRdb lists one record per CDR3 protein. The sample lists some 86,000 distinct CDR3 sequences; 20% to 30% were seen once. The specimen was PBMCs or a T cell subset sorted from them (not recorded which). All receptors come from a man aged 18 to 30 who had mild COVID-19 (a few samples of this study predate the infection). Cell type and time point are not known. Each CDR3 is given with its conserved first and last residue. The order of the fields is clone size, J gene, V gene, D gene, CDR3 protein, CDR3 DNA. A D gene is named only where the DNA matches it firmly. Clone size is shown for a subset of rows, as once, few, many or a class of expanded clone.

few	TRBJ2-1	TRBV13	-	CASSLRGDKQFF	TGTGCCAGCAGCTTAAGAGGGGACAAGCAGTTCTTC
-	TRBJ2-1	TRBV12-3/TRBV12-4	-	CASEDEPYNEQFF	TGTGCCAGCGAAGACGAGCCTTACAATGAGCAGTTCTTC
-	TRBJ2-4	TRBV6-1	-	CASSGMNIQYF	TGTGCCAGCAGTGGAATGAACATTCAGTACTTC
-	TRBJ2-5	TRBV7-2	TRBD2	CASSLGGGSQETQYF	TGTGCCAGCAGCTTGGGCGGGGGGAGTCAAGAGACCCAGTACTTC
-	TRBJ2-5	TRBV7-9	TRBD1	CASSVDRKEETQYF	TGTGCCAGCAGCGTGGACAGGAAGGAAGAGACCCAGTACTTC
-	TRBJ1-2	TRBV12-3/TRBV12-4	-	CASSKGQNYGYTF	TGTGCCAGCAGTAAGGGACAAAACTATGGCTACACCTTC
few	TRBJ2-1	TRBV4-1	-	CASSQVGRDNEQFF	TGCGCCAGCAGCCAAGTAGGCAGAGACAATGAGCAGTTCTTC
-	TRBJ2-3	TRBV20-1	-	CSARNVGGPGDTQYF	TGCAGTGCTAGAAACGTGGGGGGGCCGGGAGATACGCAGTATTTT
-	TRBJ1-5	TRBV6-2/TRBV6-3	-	CASSRQDDSNQPQHF	TGTGCCAGCAGTCGACAGGACGATAGCAATCAGCCCCAGCATTTT
few	TRBJ2-1	TRBV14	-	CASSARTLSLYNEQFF	TGTGCCAGCAGCGCTCGGACACTCTCCCTCTATAATGAGCAGTTCTTC
few	TRBJ2-5	TRBV28	-	CASSFLTGRETQYF	TGTGCCAGCAGTTTTCTCACCGGGCGAGAGACCCAGTACTTC
-	TRBJ2-1	TRBV6-5	TRBD2	CASSYSLAGANNEQFF	TGTGCCAGCAGTTACTCGCTAGCGGGGGCCAACAATGAGCAGTTCTTC
few	TRBJ1-5	TRBV4-1	-	CASSLYGVNQPQHF	TGCGCCAGCAGCCTGTACGGTGTCAATCAGCCCCAGCATTTT
many	TRBJ1-2	TRBV7-3	-	CASSLEGGYGYTF	TGTGCCAGCAGCTTAGAGGGTGGCTATGGCTACACCTTC
-	TRBJ2-7	TRBV5-1	TRBD1	CASSIDSPGQGAYEQYF	TGCGCCAGCAGCATAGACAGTCCGGGACAGGGGGCCTACGAGCAGTACTTC
-	TRBJ2-1	TRBV7-2	TRBD2	CASSFFPGGDEQFF	TGTGCCAGCAGCTTCTTTCCGGGGGGTGATGAGCAGTTCTTC
few	TRBJ2-5	TRBV13	TRBD2	CASSPKTSGGAVRPWETQYF	TGTGCCAGCAGCCCGAAGACTAGCGGGGGGGCGGTGAGGCCCTGGGAGACCCAGTACTTC
-	TRBJ2-1	TRBV19	-	CASSIATNEQFF	TGTGCCAGTAGTATAGCCACCAATGAGCAGTTCTTC
-	TRBJ2-3	TRBV5-1	-	CASSSPHDTQYF	TGCGCCAGCAGCTCCCCTCATGATACGCAGTATTTT
-	TRBJ2-1	TRBV4-1	TRBD2	CASSLPGLAGGEKFF	TGCGCCAGCAGCCTCCCCGGACTAGCGGGGGGGGAAAAGTTCTTC
-	TRBJ2-3	TRBV20-1	TRBD2	CSARDPGGPLDTQYF	TGCAGTGCTAGGGACCCGGGGGGGCCCCTGGATACGCAGTATTTT
few	TRBJ1-2	TRBV6-5	-	CASSRGGMYGYTF	TGTGCCAGCAGTCGGGGCGGAATGTATGGCTACACCTTC
few	TRBJ2-1	TRBV6-5	-	CASSSGHILYNEQFF	TGTGCCAGCAGCTCCGGACACATTCTTTACAATGAGCAGTTCTTC
-	TRBJ1-2	TRBV29-1	TRBD1	CSDGQGYGYTF	TGCAGCGACGGACAGGGCTATGGCTACACCTTC
-	TRBJ1-1	TRBV6-5	-	CASSYSSATEAFF	TGTGCCAGCAGTTACTCGAGCGCGACAGAAGCTTTCTTT
few	TRBJ2-5	TRBV5-1	-	CASSLGASSPGTQYF	TGCGCCAGCAGCTTGGGGGCCTCCTCCCCAGGGACCCAGTACTTC
-	TRBJ2-5	TRBV25-1	-	CASSPSETQYF	TGTGCCAGCAGCCCCTCGGAGACCCAGTACTTC
-	TRBJ1-6	TRBV5-1	-	CASSLGSDSPLHF	TGCGCCAGCAGCTTGGGAAGTGACTCACCCCTCCACTTT
-	TRBJ1-1	TRBV28	-	CASSLPTRVGTEAFF	TGTGCCAGCAGTTTACCTACCAGGGTCGGGACTGAAGCTTTCTTT
few	TRBJ1-1	TRBV7-9	TRBD1	CASSPIKTGVNTEAFF	TGTGCCAGCAGCCCAATCAAGACAGGGGTGAACACTGAAGCTTTCTTT
few	TRBJ2-3	TRBV7-9	-	CASSPLWGGLADTQYF	TGTGCCAGCAGCCCCCTCTGGGGGGGGCTAGCAGATACGCAGTATTTT
many	TRBJ1-6	TRBV7-2	TRBD1	CASSWGQADNSPLHF	TGTGCCAGCAGCTGGGGACAGGCCGATAATTCACCCCTCCACTTT
few	TRBJ2-7	TRBV4-2	TRBD1	CASSPDRGVSEQYF	TGTGCCAGCAGTCCCGACAGGGGAGTAAGCGAGCAGTACTTC
-	TRBJ2-1	TRBV4-3	TRBD2	CASSQESLAGGPYNEQFF	TGCGCCAGCAGCCAAGAGAGCCTAGCGGGGGGGCCGTACAATGAGCAGTTCTTC
few	TRBJ2-3	TRBV29-1	TRBD2	CSASRGGASTDTQYF	TGCAGCGCCTCTCGCGGGGGGGCTAGCACAGATACGCAGTATTTT
-	TRBJ2-5	TRBV6-5	TRBD2	CASSYGVAGDQETQYF	TGTGCCAGCAGTTACGGGGTAGCGGGGGACCAAGAGACCCAGTACTTC
-	TRBJ2-7	TRBV4-1	TRBD1	CASSQVRTGRSYEQYF	TGCGCCAGCAGCCAAGTCCGGACAGGGCGCTCCTACGAGCAGTACTTC
-	TRBJ2-1	TRBV6-2/TRBV6-3	TRBD2	CASSWDYRSYLPFF	TGTGCCAGCAGTTGGGACTACCGTAGTTACCTCCCGTTCTTC
few	TRBJ1-5	TRBV6-5	-	CASSPTLGTAAWPQHF	TGTGCCAGCAGTCCGACCTTGGGGACCGCGGCGTGGCCCCAGCATTTT
few	TRBJ2-7	TRBV2	TRBD2	CASSGYSSGGGSYEQYF	TGTGCCAGCAGTGGATATTCCAGCGGGGGGGGCTCCTACGAGCAGTACTTC
few	TRBJ1-6	TRBV6-2/TRBV6-3	-	CASSSGLRSPLHF	TGTGCCAGCAGTTCCGGGTTACGGTCACCCCTCCACTTT
-	TRBJ2-3	TRBV12-3/TRBV12-4	TRBD1	CASRSRDRAFATDTQYF	TGTGCCAGCAGGTCCCGGGACAGAGCCTTTGCCACAGATACGCAGTATTTT
-	TRBJ1-2	TRBV15	-	CATSEDRVLGYTF	TGTGCCACCAGCGAAGACCGGGTTCTTGGCTACACCTTC
-	TRBJ1-5	TRBV7-9	-	CASSLDGNSNQPQHF	TGTGCCAGCAGCTTAGACGGAAATAGCAATCAGCCCCAGCATTTT
few	TRBJ1-6	TRBV12-3/TRBV12-4	TRBD1	CASSVTGPNSPLHF	TGTGCCAGCAGTGTGACAGGGCCTAATTCACCCCTCCACTTT
few	TRBJ2-1	TRBV7-9	-	CASSLRGPGTPYNEQFF	TGTGCCAGCAGCCTCCGGGGGCCAGGGACGCCGTACAATGAGCAGTTCTTC
few	TRBJ2-7	TRBV27	-	CASSLTGSFKQYF	TGTGCCAGCAGTTTGACAGGCAGCTTTAAGCAGTACTTC
few	TRBJ2-5	TRBV5-4	TRBD1	CASSFPGGETQYF	TGTGCCAGCAGCTTCCCAGGGGGAGAGACCCAGTACTTC
-	TRBJ1-2	TRBV7-9	TRBD1	CASSISGTGDGYTF	TGTGCCAGCAGCATCTCCGGGACAGGGGATGGCTACACCTTC
many	TRBJ2-3	TRBV3-2	-	CASSQHLGTGGADTQYF	TGTGCCAGCAGCCAACACCTCGGGACAGGGGGAGCCGATACGCAGTATTTT
few	TRBJ2-3	TRBV6-2/TRBV6-3	-	CASTPRVTSTDTQYF	TGTGCCAGCACCCCCCGGGTTACTAGCACAGATACGCAGTATTTT
few	TRBJ2-5	TRBV7-9	TRBD1	CASSVTGGQETQYF	TGTGCCAGCAGCGTGACAGGGGGCCAAGAGACCCAGTACTTC
few	TRBJ2-4	TRBV6-5	-	CASSYSSNSKNIQYF	TGTGCCAGCAGTTACTCGTCCAACAGCAAAAACATTCAGTACTTC